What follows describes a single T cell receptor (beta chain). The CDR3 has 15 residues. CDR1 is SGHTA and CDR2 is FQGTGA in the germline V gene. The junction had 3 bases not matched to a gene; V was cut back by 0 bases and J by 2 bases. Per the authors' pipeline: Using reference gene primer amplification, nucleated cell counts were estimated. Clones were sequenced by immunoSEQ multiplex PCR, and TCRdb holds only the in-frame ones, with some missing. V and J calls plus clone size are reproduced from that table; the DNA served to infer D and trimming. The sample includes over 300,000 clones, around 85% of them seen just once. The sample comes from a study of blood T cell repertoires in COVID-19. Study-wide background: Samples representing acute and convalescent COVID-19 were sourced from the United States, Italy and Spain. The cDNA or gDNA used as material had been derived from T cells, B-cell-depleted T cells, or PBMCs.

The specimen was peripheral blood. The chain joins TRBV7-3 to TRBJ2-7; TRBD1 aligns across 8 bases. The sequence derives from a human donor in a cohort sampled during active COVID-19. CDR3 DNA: TGTGCCAGCAGCTTAACCGGGACAGGTACCTACGAGCAGTACTTC. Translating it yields CASSLTGTGTYEQYF.